This T cell receptor beta chain was identified in a study of blood T cell repertoires in COVID-19. Study overall: Acute and convalescent COVID-19 samples came from the United States, Italy and Spain. PBMCs, B-cell-depleted T cells, or T cells provided the cDNA or gDNA that made up the material.

This clone was detected only once. Authors' data handling: Quantification of nucleated cells was approximated via reference gene primer amplification. Clones were read by immunoSEQ multiplex PCR, and TCRdb kept only the in-frame ones, dropping some. The V and J calls and the clone size are those of that table, but D and trimming were determined from the DNA. The table lists 200,000 to 250,000 clones, roughly 84% of them singletons, with approximately 10% in the top ten. CDR1 and CDR2 from the germline V gene are SGHRS and YFSETQ. V lost 3 bases, J lost 7 bases, and 6 bases stayed unmatched. The CDR3 spans 14 residues.

The TCR originated in a man in his fifties or sixties with active or convalescent COVID-19. What was sequenced was peripheral blood. This chain joins TRBV5-1 and TRBJ2-1; 8 nucleotides match TRBD1. CDR3 in amino acids: CASSSGGAGNEQFF. CDR3 in DNA: TGCGCCAGCAGCTCAGGGGGCGCGGGTAATGAGCAGTTCTTC.